This TCR beta chain was obtained from a study of T cell clonotyping in hematopoietic cell transplantation (dated by TCRdb to the early 2020s). Background for the entire study: In the study, 150 or so blood samples were gathered from under 45 consecutive transplant recipients and their related donors. Recruitment of patients ran from late 2015 to early 2017, and follow-up continued until September 2020 or until death. Study-level results and caveats: Overlap with donor repertoires was found for only a small fraction of recipient repertoires, with over 97% found to appear de novo at the given depth. Recipient TCR diversity fell after transplant, with pathologically expanded clonotypes rising progressively from day 30 to day 180. Donor and pretransplant recipient Inverse Simpson Index values predicted broader posttransplant TCR repertoire diversity. The sample size was limited, and CD4 and CD8 repertoire contributions could not be separated because cells were not sorted.

Turning to this clone: Its recognized antigen is unknown. Base qualities are not at hand, and no much larger clone is one base apart.

The cysteine opens and the phenylalanine closes a CDR3 of 15 amino acids. The retained sequence is limited to the CDR3, 45 bases, with the frame set at the first base. Taken from the germline V gene, the CDR1 and CDR2 loops are SGHRS and YFSETQ. Trimming takes 4 bases from V and 8 bases from J, and the germline ends sit 18 bases apart. With the immunoSEQ assay, which is a bias-controlled multiplex PCR relying on V- and J-specific primers, TCR beta CDR3 regions were amplified from genomic DNA. A proprietary barcode and Illumina adapter sequences were added to the CDR3 amplicons in a second PCR step. An Illumina MiSeq instrument was used for sequencing of the CDR3 libraries. On the study's bioinformatics: immunoSEQ Analyzer 3.0 was used for export and quality control, with R Bioconductor and Immunarch used for downstream analyses. Only productive rearrangements in the normalized downsampled data set were used to calculate repertoire metrics. Pathologically expanded clonotypes were defined as those larger than 5 templates in the normalized cohort. The Inverse Simpson Index served as the measure of repertoire diversity. To capture all clonotypes, CMV-specificity analyses were performed on the non-normalized data set. TCRdb took this table from immuneACCESS and kept in-frame rearrangements with V and J called. Such tables lack part of the clones; where checked against another copy, unresolved V genes explain under half of the gap, and the rest is unexplained. That table supplies the V and J calls and clone size; D and trimming were determined from the DNA. Within this sample are under 45,000 clones, with 88% of them counted one time only. The top ten constitute about 2% of the sample.

For TCR beta sequencing, blood samples came from the related transplant donors. Using Nuclei Lysis Solution, genomic DNA was extracted from unfractionated peripheral blood mononuclear cells that were either fresh or cryopreserved. The receptor's source is a woman in her 40s in good health. Some clones in this sample may be carry-over from other donors' samples. Sequencing used peripheral blood mononuclear cells. The chain employs TRBV5-1 and TRBJ1-4, with TRBD1 perhaps the D gene, on 5 matching bases. CDR3 loop: CASSVGTGQWEKLFF. The DNA is TGCGCCAGCAGCGTCGGGACGGGTCAATGGGAAAAACTGTTTTTT.